The 6 T cell receptor beta chains given below trace back to one sample, sequenced in a study of tumor and adjacent non-tumor tissue in lung cancer. The library came from three nested PCR rounds adapted from ARM-PCR protocols. TCRdb recomputed calls from the multiplex PCR reads with MiXCR, one row per CDR3 protein. The repertoire holds under 95,000 distinct CDR3 sequences, with 61% as singletons. RNA was extracted from bulk tissue without any cell sorting. The sample taken for sequencing was lung tumor tissue. Receptor source: a man aged 65 to 85 with non-small cell lung cancer.

As concerns this clonotype: One junction end disagrees with the germline gene, perhaps due to a read error. CDR3 sequence (DNA): TGTGCCAGCAGCTTTAGGGGGCTCACAGATACGCAGAATTTT. Translation: CASSFRGLTDTQNF. The chain recombines TRBV11-2 with TRBJ2-3; 7 bases line up with TRBD1. Germline CDR1 is SGHAT and CDR2 is FQNNGV. The CDR3 is 14 residues long.

The J gene is TRBJ2-3, the V gene TRBV7-3, with TRBD1 as a possible D gene (5 bases). Germline CDR1 is SGHTA and CDR2 is FQGTGA. The CDR3 consists of 13 residues. Deletions cut 8 bases from V and 2 bases from J, with 11 bases between. The DNA for the CDR3 is TGTGCCAGCGGAAGGGGTTACACAGATACGCAGTATTTT. Its translation: CASGRGYTDTQYF. The whole variable domain, filled in from reference TRBV7-3 and TRBJ2-3, reads GAGVSQTPSNKVTEKGKYVELRCDPISGHTALYWYRQSLGQGPEFLIYFQGTGAADDSGLPNDRFFAVRPEGSVSTLKIQRTERGDSAVYLCASGRGYTDTQYFGPGTRLTVL.

This clonotype showed up many times. The chain combines TRBV29-1 with TRBJ2-7; D ambiguous. CDR1 SQVTM and CDR2 ANQGSEA come from the germline V gene. The CDR3 totals 13 residues. The V gene lost 2 bases and the J gene lost 3 bases, with 11 bases spanning the gap. CDR3 DNA: TGCAGCGTTGAAAGGATGAATGGCTACGAGCAGTACTTC. Residues: CSVERMNGYEQYF.

With respect to this clonotype: The junction shows a germline mismatch at one end, possibly a read error. The V and J genes are TRBV12-3 or TRBV12-4 and TRBJ2-7; the D call may be TRBD1 or TRBD2 (7 bases each). This CDR3 comprises 14 residues. The CDR3 spells CTSRTGLGAYEQYF. DNA of the CDR3: TGTACCAGCAGGACAGGACTAGGGGCCTACGAGCAGTACTTC.

The chain recombines TRBV5-4 with TRBJ1-3; unclear D gene. In germline, CDR1 is SGHNT, CDR2 YYREEE (reference sequence). The V and J ends lost 2 bases and 1 base respectively, with 13 bases between them. This CDR3 has 16 amino acids. CDR3 sequence reads: CASSFGGSTSGNTIYF. CDR3 DNA: TGTGCCAGCAGCTTTGGAGGGTCAACTTCTGGAAACACCATATATTTT.

The V gene is TRBV6-5, the J gene TRBJ2-7, with 9 positions matching TRBD1. The germline V gene has CDR1 MNHEY and CDR2 SVGAGI. The CDR3 is 17 residues long. The junction had 14 bases not matched to a gene; V was cut back by 0 bases and J by 8 bases. CDR3 sequence reads: CASSYSIFGQGTLKQYF. The CDR3 DNA reads TGTGCCAGCAGTTACTCGATATTTGGACAGGGGACCCTCAAGCAGTACTTC.